The 11 T cell receptor beta chains listed next were all sequenced from one sample in a study of T cells after yellow fever vaccination. MiXCR, applied by TCRdb to the 5' RACE reads, yields one record per CDR3 protein. Among 350,000 or so distinct CDR3 sequences, roughly 8.4% were seen once, and the ten largest hold 17%. The source material was PBMCs, sampled approximately 40 days after the first yellow fever vaccination. The origin of the receptors is a young man who received the YFV17D yellow fever vaccine.

This chain uses TRBV6-5 with TRBJ2-3, with D tentatively TRBD1 or TRBD2 (5 bases each). The V end lost 2 bases, the J end lost 2 bases, and 11 bases lay between the germline ends. This CDR3 has 15 amino acids. CDR1 is MNHEY, CDR2 SVGAGI, per germline. DNA for the CDR3: TGTGCCAGCAGTTACACGGGGACCACCACAGATACGCAGTATTTT. Encoded protein: CASSYTGTTTDTQYF.

The table lists this clonotype with a few counts. This chain connects TRBV12-3 or TRBV12-4 to TRBJ2-5; 10 bases agree with TRBD2. The V gene end was trimmed by 3 bases and the J gene end by 5 bases; junction bases not matched to a gene: 6. CDR3 length: 15 amino acids. This CDR3 is CASSFLAGAGETQYF. The CDR3 DNA follows: TGTGCCAGCAGTTTCCTAGCGGGGGCCGGGGAGACCCAGTACTTC.

The chain is built from TRBV7-9 and TRBJ2-5, with TRBD2 matching over 8 bases. The ends lost 4 bases at V and 5 bases at J; junction bases unmatched: 6. The CDR3 sequence is 14 residues long. Germline values: CDR1 SEHNR, CDR2 FQNEAQ (reference sequence). The CDR3 spells CASSWTSLGETQYF. For the CDR3, the DNA is TGTGCCAGCAGCTGGACTAGCCTCGGGGAGACCCAGTACTTC.

This chain's CDR3 is CASSASGGTYEQYF. CDR3 DNA: TGTGCCAGCAGCGCTAGCGGGGGAACCTACGAGCAGTACTTC. The gene calls are TRBV9 and TRBJ2-7; 10 bases are a match to TRBD2. From germline, CDR1 is SGDLS and CDR2 YYNGEE. The CDR3 is 14 amino acids. V was clipped by 3 bases and J by 2 bases; unmatched bases: 2.

The V gene is TRBV5-5, the J gene TRBJ2-3; D is possibly TRBD1 or TRBD2 (5 bases each). The CDR3 is 14 residues long. In germline, CDR1 is SGHKS, CDR2 YYEKEE (reference sequence). Trimming removed 4 bases at V and 6 bases at J, with 15 bases between. CDR3 coding DNA: TGTGCCAGCAGCGACGGGACGGAAGCTGATACGCAGTATTTT. Its protein product is CASSDGTEADTQYF.

There are a few counts of this clonotype. This chain connects TRBV4-2 to TRBJ2-1; D is ambiguous. CDR3 length: 14 amino acids. CDR1 and CDR2 from the germline V gene are LGHNA and YNFKEQ. Trimming left V 4 bases short and J 9 bases short, with 16 bases between. The CDR3 sequence: CASSPIGSASEQFF. Written as DNA, the CDR3 is TGTGCCAGCAGCCCCATCGGTTCCGCGAGTGAGCAGTTCTTC.

This clonotype was observed a handful of times. V is TRBV5-1 and J is TRBJ1-1; no clear D gene. Trimming removed 1 base from V and 5 bases from J, with 9 bases in between. The CDR3 covers 13 residues. Germline CDR1 and CDR2: SGHRS and YFSETQ. Written as DNA, the CDR3 is TGCGCCAGCAGCTTGCTAATTTCAACTGAAGCTTTCTTT. Its translation: CASSLLISTEAFF.

This clonotype was seen a few times. The chain combines TRBV6-5 with TRBJ1-1; tentative D call: TRBD1 (6 bases). Trimming left V 5 bases short and J 0 bases short, with 13 bases between. This CDR3 is 15 amino acids long. Per the germline V gene, CDR1 is MNHEY and CDR2 is SVGAGI. CDR3 region: CASSHQGPMNTEAFF. The CDR3, as DNA: TGTGCCAGCAGTCACCAGGGGCCCATGAACACTGAAGCTTTCTTT.

There are many counts of this clonotype. This chain links TRBV5-1 with TRBJ1-1; tentative D call: TRBD1 (6 bases). Germline-derived CDR1 and CDR2 are SGHRS and YFSETQ. V was clipped by 4 bases and J by 3 bases, with 13 bases between them. The CDR3 runs 14 residues. The DNA for the CDR3 is TGCGCCAGCAGCACCAGGGGCTCGGACACTGAAGCTTTCTTT. It codes for CASSTRGSDTEAFF.

CDR3 region: CASTRGAGGSTDTQYF. DNA of the CDR3: TGTGCCAGCACCAGGGGGGCGGGGGGTTCCACAGATACGCAGTATTTT. This chain joins TRBV6-1 and TRBJ2-3; D is possibly TRBD2 (8 bases). The CDR3 loop spans 16 amino acids. V lost 7 bases to trimming and J lost 2 bases, with 19 bases between them. CDR1 is MNHNS, CDR2 SASEGT, per germline.

This clonotype came up a few times. This CDR3 reads CAISEGGLTSNEQFF. CDR3 in DNA: TGTGCCATCAGTGAGGGGGGCCTCACAAGCAATGAGCAGTTCTTC. The chain joins TRBV10-3 to TRBJ2-1; D is perhaps TRBD1 (6 bases). This CDR3 is built from 15 residues. V was clipped by 2 bases and J by 6 bases, with 14 bases between them. Per germline, CDR1 ENHRY and CDR2 SYGVKD.